Below are 7 T cell receptor beta chains sequenced from a single sample in a study of glioma-infiltrating T cells listed by TCRdb under 2016. Instrument used: Illumina MiSeq. TCR alpha and beta CDR3 regions were amplified with the iRepertoire nested amplicon-rescue multiplex PCR (arm-PCR) platform from RNA. TCRdb passed the public sequencing reads through fastp at Q25 and MiXCR, retaining productive beta sequences. Rows with one shared CDR3 protein collapse into an entry with the most common genes and DNA. For this sample there are fewer than 500,000 distinct CDR3 sequences; around 45% appear just once. Of the sample, more than 10% falls within the top ten clones. The sequencing input was glioma tissue, nonneoplastic brain tissue, or PBMCs (not recorded which). These receptors were obtained from a human donor with low-grade glioma or glioblastoma, undergoing nonglioma brain surgery, or in good health (not recorded which).

The rearrangement links TRBV28 to TRBJ1-1; no clear D gene. The V gene's germline CDR1 is MDHEN and CDR2 SYDVKM. This CDR3 spans 13 amino acids. Trimming shortened V by 11 bases and J by 0 bases, and 13 bases separated the two germline ends. CDR3 loop: CACLTKMNTEAFF. Here the CDR3 DNA reads TGTGCCTGCCTGACTAAGATGAACACTGAAGCTTTCTTT.

This clonotype was found once. Relative to the germline gene, one junction end is altered; a read error may explain this. J is TRBJ2-7 and V is TRBV20-1, with unresolved D. Germline V gene data show CDR1 as DFQATT and CDR2 as SNEGSKA (reference sequence). This CDR3 has 10 amino acids. The CDR3 spells CSAEKYERYF. CDR3 DNA sequence: TGCAGTGCTGAGAAATACGAGCGGTACTTC.

The V and J genes are TRBV20-1 and TRBJ2-3; D may be TRBD2 (6 bases). CDR3 length: 13 residues. Germline V gene sequence: CDR1 DFQATT, CDR2 SNEGSKA (reference sequence). Between the trimmed V and J ends, which lost 3 bases and 0 bases, there was a span of 7 bases. CDR3 protein: CSARGTSTDTQYF. The DNA for the CDR3 is TGCAGTGCTAGGGGGACTAGCACAGATACGCAGTATTTT.

Ten or more counts support this clonotype. The chain couples TRBV20-1 to TRBJ1-4; D gene ambiguous. Trimming took off 0 bases at V and 4 bases at J, with 9 bases between the two ends. CDR3 length: 14 amino acids. Germline V lookup: CDR1 DFQATT, CDR2 SNEGSKA (reference sequence). The CDR3 DNA sequence: TGCAGTGCTAGAGATCAACAAGTTAATGAAAAACTGTTTTTT. Translated: CSARDQQVNEKLFF.

Ten or more counts support this clonotype. The chain couples TRBV15 to TRBJ1-1; D is unresolved. Trimming took 4 bases from V and 5 from J, leaving 20 bases between them. Germline V gene lookup returns CDR1 LNHNV and CDR2 YYDKDF (reference sequence). This CDR3 has 16 residues. CDR3: CATSKALSPPVTEAFF. The CDR3 DNA is TGTGCCACCAGCAAGGCCCTTTCACCCCCCGTGACTGAAGCTTTCTTT.

This clonotype was counted only a few times. This chain connects TRBV20-1 to TRBJ1-5; D unresolved. Looked up from germline, CDR1 is DFQATT and CDR2 is SNEGSKA (reference sequence). This CDR3 is 14 amino acids long. V shed 1 base and J shed 4 bases, with 11 bases lying between them. The CDR3 DNA reads TGCAGTGCTAGAGCGGTCACGGAAAATCAGCCCCAGCATTTT. Amino acid sequence: CSARAVTENQPQHF.

This clonotype came up a few times. The CDR3 sequence: CASSDPPGEQYF. CDR3 bases: TGTGCCAGCTCGGACCCCCCCGGGGAGCAGTACTTC. The rearrangement uses TRBV6-1 and TRBJ2-7; unclear D gene. With 8 bases removed from V and 7 bases from J, the gap between germline ends came to 15 bases. This CDR3 spans 12 amino acids. Germline V CDR1 and CDR2: MNHNS, SASEGT.